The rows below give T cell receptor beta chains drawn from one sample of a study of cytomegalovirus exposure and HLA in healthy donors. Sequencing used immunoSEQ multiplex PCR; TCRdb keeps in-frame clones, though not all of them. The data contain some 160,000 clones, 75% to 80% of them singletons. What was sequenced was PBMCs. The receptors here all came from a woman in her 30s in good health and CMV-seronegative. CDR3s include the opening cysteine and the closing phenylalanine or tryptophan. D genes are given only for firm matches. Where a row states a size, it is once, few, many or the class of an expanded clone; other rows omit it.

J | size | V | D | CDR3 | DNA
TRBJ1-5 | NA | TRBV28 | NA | CASSLLRGSGNQPQHF | TGTGCCAGCAGTTTACTTCGGGGATCGGGCAATCAGCCCCAGCATTTT
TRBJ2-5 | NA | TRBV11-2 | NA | CASSLQDYPYF | TGTGCCAGCAGCTTGCAGGACTACCCTTACTTC
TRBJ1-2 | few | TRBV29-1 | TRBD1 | CSTVVAGGAYGYTF | TGCAGTACGGTGGTGGCAGGGGGCGCCTATGGCTACACCTTC
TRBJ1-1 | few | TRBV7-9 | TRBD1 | CASSPRTGGYTEAFF | TGTGCCAGCAGTCCCCGGACAGGGGGCTACACTGAAGCTTTCTTT
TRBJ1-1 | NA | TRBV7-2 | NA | CASASGVGIEAFF | TGTGCCAGCGCATCCGGGGTGGGGATTGAAGCTTTCTTT
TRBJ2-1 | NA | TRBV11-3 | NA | CASSSTSLRGGHNEQFF | TGTGCCAGCAGCTCCACTTCCCTTAGAGGCGGGCACAATGAGCAGTTCTTC
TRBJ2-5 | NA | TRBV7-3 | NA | CASSLGVSGIGETQYF | TGTGCCAGCAGCTTAGGTGTCTCCGGGATAGGAGAGACCCAGTACTTC
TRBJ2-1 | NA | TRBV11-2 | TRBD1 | CASSLGQGLNEQFF | TGTGCCAGCAGCCTTGGACAGGGATTGAATGAGCAGTTCTTC
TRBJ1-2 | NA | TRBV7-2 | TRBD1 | CASSRRGAGGTGYTF | TGTGCCAGCAGCAGAAGGGGCGCAGGGGGCACTGGCTACACCTTC
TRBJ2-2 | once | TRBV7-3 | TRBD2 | CASTPVGGTNTGELFF | TGTGCCAGCACTCCGGTCGGGGGGACGAACACCGGGGAGCTGTTTTTT
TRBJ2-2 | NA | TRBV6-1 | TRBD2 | CASSETSTSGGMRELFF | TGTGCCAGCAGTGAAACCTCAACTAGCGGGGGGATGAGGGAGCTGTTTTTT
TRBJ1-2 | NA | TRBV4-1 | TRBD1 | CASSQEGVQGVGGYTF | TGCGCCAGCAGCCAAGAAGGCGTACAGGGGGTGGGGGGCTACACCTTC
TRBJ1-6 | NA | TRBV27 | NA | CASSLRQAPSSYNSPLHF | TGTGCCAGCAGTTTAAGGCAGGCCCCAAGCTCCTATAATTCACCCCTCCACTTT
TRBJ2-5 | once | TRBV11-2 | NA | CASSHLGQGRLKETQYF | TGTGCCAGCAGCCACCTTGGGCAGGGGCGATTAAAAGAGACCCAGTACTTC
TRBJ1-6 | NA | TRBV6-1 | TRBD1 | CASSTDRGRALHF | TGTGCCAGCAGTACCGACAGGGGAAGGGCCCTCCACTTT
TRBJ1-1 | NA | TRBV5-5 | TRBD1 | CASSYRTGGLNTEAFF | TGTGCCAGCAGCTACCGGACAGGGGGTTTGAACACTGAAGCTTTCTTT
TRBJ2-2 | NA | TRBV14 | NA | CASSPRPGQPNTGELFF | TGTGCCAGCAGTCCAAGACCCGGACAGCCTAACACCGGGGAGCTGTTTTTT
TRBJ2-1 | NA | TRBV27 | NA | CASNTPQGGPYNEQFF | TGTGCCAGCAACACCCCGCAGGGGGGACCATACAATGAGCAGTTCTTC
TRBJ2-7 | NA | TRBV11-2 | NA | CASSLSGVYEQYF | TGTGCCAGCAGCCTGTCGGGGGTCTACGAGCAGTACTTC
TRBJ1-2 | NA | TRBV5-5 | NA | CASSLQHRDSDWGYTF | TGTGCCAGCAGCTTACAACACCGGGACTCCGACTGGGGCTACACCTTC
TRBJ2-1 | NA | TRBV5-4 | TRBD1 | CASSQAGGEQFF | TGTGCCAGCAGCCAAGCAGGGGGCGAGCAGTTCTTC
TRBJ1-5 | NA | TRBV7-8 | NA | CASSHLGGREPQHF | TGTGCCAGCAGCCATTTAGGGGGAAGGGAGCCCCAGCATTTT
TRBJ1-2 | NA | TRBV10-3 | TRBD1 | CAISPAGQLNYGYTF | TGTGCCATCAGCCCCGCGGGACAGTTGAACTATGGCTACACCTTC
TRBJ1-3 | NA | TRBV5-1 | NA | CASSLDSPGGNTIYF | TGCGCCAGCAGCTTGGACAGCCCCGGAGGAAACACCATATATTTT
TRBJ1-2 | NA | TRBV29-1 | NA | CSVDWEAGLGF | TGCAGCGTTGACTGGGAGGCTGGCCTCGGATTC
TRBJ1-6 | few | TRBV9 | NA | CASSVAVDSPLHF | TGTGCCAGCAGCGTCGCCGTAGATTCACCCCTCCACTTT
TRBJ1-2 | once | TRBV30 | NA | CAWSVLHSGKYTF | TGTGCCTGGAGTGTACTTCACAGCGGGAAGTACACCTTC
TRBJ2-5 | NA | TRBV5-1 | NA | CASSLVRTEETQYF | TGCGCCAGCAGCTTGGTAAGGACTGAGGAGACCCAGTACTTC
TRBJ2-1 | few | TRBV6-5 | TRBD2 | CASSRTSDYNEQFF | TGTGCCAGCAGCCGGACTAGCGATTACAATGAGCAGTTCTTC
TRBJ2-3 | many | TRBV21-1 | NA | CASSILAVSTDTQYF | TGTGCCAGCAGCATACTAGCGGTTAGCACAGATACGCAGTATTTT
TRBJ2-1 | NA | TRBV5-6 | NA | CASRPAFWSEQFF | TGTGCCAGCAGGCCGGCCTTTTGGAGCGAGCAGTTCTTC
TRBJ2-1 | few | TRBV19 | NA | CASSTHSRSSYNEQFF | TGTGCCAGTAGCACTCATAGCCGAAGCTCCTACAATGAGCAGTTCTTC
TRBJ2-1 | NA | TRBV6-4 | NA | CASAAVGGQYNEQFF | TGTGCCAGCGCCGCGGTCGGGGGACAGTACAATGAGCAGTTCTTC
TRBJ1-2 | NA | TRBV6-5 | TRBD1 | CASSADRGTNYGYTF | TGTGCCAGCAGTGCCGACAGGGGCACGAACTATGGCTACACCTTC
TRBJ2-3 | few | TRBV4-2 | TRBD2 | CASSSGREEADTQYF | TGTGCCAGCTCATCGGGGAGGGAAGAAGCAGATACGCAGTATTTT
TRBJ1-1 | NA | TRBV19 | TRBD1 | CASSIGQGVNTEAFF | TGTGCCAGTAGTATCGGACAGGGAGTGAACACTGAAGCTTTCTTT